A single sample is the source of the 4 T cell receptor beta chains below, sequenced in a study of cytomegalovirus exposure and HLA in healthy donors. The protocol was immunoSEQ multiplex PCR, while the TCRdb copy is restricted to in-frame clones and leaves out a portion. Altogether over 110,000 clones are present, 80% to 90% being singletons, with the ten largest covering just under 3%. Source material: PBMCs. These TCRs come from a man younger than 35 in good health and CMV-seronegative.

The chain recombines TRBV18 with TRBJ2-6; no firm D call. This CDR3 region has 15 residues. Per the germline V gene, CDR1 is KGHSH and CDR2 is LQKENI. V lost 3 bases to trimming and J lost 0 bases, with 6 bases between them. Written as DNA, the CDR3 is TGTGCCAGCTCACCGTCGGTCTCTGGGGCCAACGTCCTGACTTTC. Translation: CASSPSVSGANVLTF.

V is TRBV2 and J is TRBJ1-2; 11 nucleotides agree with TRBD1. Germline-derived CDR1 and CDR2 are SNHLY and FYNNEI. CDR3 size: 14 residues. The J segment lost 10 bases and the V segment lost 6 bases, leaving 10 bases of the junction unmatched. CDR3 bases: TGTGCCAGCAGCCAGGGACAGGGGGTTTTGCTCTACACCTTC. Protein sequence: CASSQGQGVLLYTF.

The chain has TRBV25-1 and TRBJ1-4; D is uncertain. Germline CDR1 reads MGHDK; CDR2 reads SYGVNS. Between the trimmed V and J ends, which lost 5 bases and 7 bases, there was a span of 20 bases. The length of the CDR3 is 16 residues. CDR3 in amino acids: CASSSLDTPAGEKLFF. The CDR3 bases are TGTGCCAGCAGTTCTCTAGACACTCCCGCGGGTGAAAAACTGTTTTTT.

This clone was picked up one time. In DNA form, the CDR3 reads TGTGCCACCAGGCCCAGGTACAGCTCCTACGAGCAGTACTTC. It specifies CATRPRYSSYEQYF. The chain uses TRBV19 and TRBJ2-7; D uncertain. V lost 10 bases and J lost 0, with 16 bases in between. The CDR3 totals 14 residues. Per germline, CDR1 LNHDA and CDR2 SQIVND (reference sequence).